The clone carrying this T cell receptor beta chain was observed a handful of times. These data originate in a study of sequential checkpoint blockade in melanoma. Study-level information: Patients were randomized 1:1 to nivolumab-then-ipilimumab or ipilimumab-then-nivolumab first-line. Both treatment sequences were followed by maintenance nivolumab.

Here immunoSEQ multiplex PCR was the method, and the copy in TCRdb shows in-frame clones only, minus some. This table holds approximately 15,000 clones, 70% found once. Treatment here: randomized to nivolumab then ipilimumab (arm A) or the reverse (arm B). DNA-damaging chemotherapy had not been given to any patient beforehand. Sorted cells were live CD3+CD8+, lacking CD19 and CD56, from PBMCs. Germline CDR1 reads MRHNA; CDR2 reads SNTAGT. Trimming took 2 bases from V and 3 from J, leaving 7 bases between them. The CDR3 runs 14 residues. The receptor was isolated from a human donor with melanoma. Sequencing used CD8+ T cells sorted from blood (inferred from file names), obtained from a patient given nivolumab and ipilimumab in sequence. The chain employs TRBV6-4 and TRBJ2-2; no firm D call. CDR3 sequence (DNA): TGTGCCAGCAGTGACGTCCAGGACACCGGGGAGCTGTTTTTT. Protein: CASSDVQDTGELFF.